This T cell receptor (beta chain) is drawn from a study of early stage breast cancer tumors. Looking at the study overall: Each sample averaged approximately 10-fold read coverage.

In regard to this clone: Antigen unknown.

Study-level findings and limits: Compared with adjacent normal breast, tumors showed approximately 2.5-fold denser, more clonal T cells. Most shared enriched TCRB sequences were commonly generated ones. Unsorted bulk genomic DNA sequencing lacked pairing and functional marker data.

The data were produced by immunoSEQ multiplex PCR, yet TCRdb's version contains in-frame clones alone and is incomplete. Here the sample spans around 31,000 clones, roughly 80% being singletons. Trimming stripped 2 bases from V and 4 bases from J, with 8 bases between. The CDR3 sequence is 12 residues long. Germline V lookup: CDR1 GTSNPN, CDR2 SVGIG (reference sequence). V is TRBV30 and J is TRBJ2-5; the D call may be TRBD1 or TRBD2 (6 bases each). The sequence derives from a person aged 30 to 39 with breast cancer. Sequenced sample: breast tumor tissue. Here the CDR3 DNA reads TGTGCCTGGAGTCGGGGGCGAGAGACCCAGTACTTC. Its protein is CAWSRGRETQYF.